This TCR beta chain stems from a study of T cell repertoires in cytomegalovirus infection. Study details: Through public TCR beta signatures, both CMV infection and matching HLA type were indicated.

On this clonotype: Antigen unknown.

TCRdb analysed the reads with MiXCR anew, one entry per CDR3 protein. This sample has 250,000 to 400,000 distinct CDR3 sequences, with 25% found just once. V was clipped by 6 bases and J by 7 bases; unmatched bases: 14. The CDR3 has 16 residues. The germline CDR1 and CDR2 sequences are MNHNS and SASEGT. The J gene is TRBJ2-1, the V gene TRBV6-1, with 8 bases that match TRBD1. The clonotype was recovered from a human donor in good health (CMV status not recorded). Some clones in this sample may be carry-over from other donors' samples. Sequenced material: cultured PBMCs, taken from culture after CMV antigen stimulation. CDR3 nucleotides: TGTGCCAGCAGAAAAAGCTGGGGACAGGATGTAAATGAGCAGTTCTTC. Translation gives CASRKSWGQDVNEQFF.